A single sample is the source of the 27 T cell receptor beta chains below, sequenced in a study of Ad26.COV2.S vaccination and SARS-CoV-2 variants (dated by TCRdb to about 2021). The protocol used for the library was the immunoSEQ multiplex PCR assay. TCRdb carries this immuneACCESS record with in-frame sequences only. Its versions omit some clonotypes, under half of them owing to an unresolved V gene in the studies checked, with the rest unexplained. The sample contains approximately 450,000 clones, roughly 90% of them found a single time. The ten largest make up more than 10% of the sample. This specimen's treatment or condition label, per the study, means: about 20 received Ad26.COV2.S at low or high dose, single or two shots; about five received placebo; per-sample allocation not given. Repertoires of vaccine and placebo recipients were sequenced from samples collected on day 63 after the first injection.

The sample here was peripheral blood, taken in a trial of Ad26.COV2.S vaccine versus placebo. The receptors were sampled from a person aged 18 to 59 who received the Ad26.COV2.S COVID-19 vaccine or a placebo.

The gene calls are TRBV19 and TRBJ2-5; the match to TRBD2 covers 8 bases. With V trimmed by 7 bases and J by 1 base, 14 bases remained unmatched. The length of the CDR3 is 17 residues. CDR1 and CDR2 (germline): LNHDA, SQIVND (reference sequence). The CDR3, as DNA: TGTGCCAGTAATCCCCTCGGGGTAGCGGGATCCCAAGAGACCCAGTACTTC. Translated, it gives CASNPLGVAGSQETQYF.

The chain combines TRBV30 with TRBJ2-5; no firm D call. V was clipped by 0 bases and J by 1 base, with 12 bases between them. The CDR3 has 15 residues. Per germline, CDR1 GTSNPN and CDR2 SVGIG (reference sequence). CDR3 sequence: CAWSVIGLPQETQYF. The CDR3, as DNA: TGTGCCTGGAGTGTTATAGGGCTCCCCCAAGAGACCCAGTACTTC. The variable domain in full, with the rest retrieved from reference TRBV30 and TRBJ2-5, is SQTIHQWPATLVQPVGSPLSLECTVEGTSNPNLYWYRQAAGRGLQLLFYSVGIGQISSEVPQNLSASRPQDRQFILSSKKLLLSDSGFYLCAWSVIGLPQETQYFGPGTRLLVL.

This clone has just one count. The genes are TRBV30 and TRBJ1-4; possible D gene TRBD1, 5 bases. Trimming removed 1 base from V and 3 bases from J, with 12 bases in between. From germline, CDR1 is GTSNPN and CDR2 SVGIG (reference sequence). The CDR3 contains 15 residues. The CDR3 here is CAWSAVQGANEKLFF. CDR3 DNA: TGTGCCTGGAGTGCTGTTCAAGGGGCTAATGAAAAACTGTTTTTT.

The genes are TRBV29-1 and TRBJ2-6, with D unclear. With 4 bases removed from V and 2 bases from J, the gap between germline ends came to 3 bases. This CDR3 has 12 residues. Per the germline V gene, CDR1 is SQVTM and CDR2 is ANQGSEA. The CDR3 coding sequence is TGCAGCGTTGGAACTGGGGCCAACGTCCTGACTTTC. Translating it yields CSVGTGANVLTF.

This sequence joins TRBV9 and TRBJ2-7; D uncertain. This CDR3 has 14 amino acids. Per germline, CDR1 SGDLS and CDR2 YYNGEE. Trimming cost V 3 bases and J 5 bases, with 15 bases left between them. This CDR3 is CASSDSFGPHEQYF. CDR3 bases: TGTGCCAGCAGCGATTCCTTCGGGCCGCACGAGCAGTACTTC.

This clone was seen only once. The chain employs TRBV6-5 and TRBJ1-6, with TRBD1 matching 7 bases. Trimming at V came to 4 bases and at J to 13 bases, leaving 13 bases not matched to a gene. Germline V gene lookup returns CDR1 MNHEY and CDR2 SVGAGI. The length of the CDR3 is 15 residues. As DNA, the CDR3 is TGTGCCAGCAGTTCTAGGACAGGCCCGATAGGGCCCCTCCACTTT. It specifies CASSSRTGPIGPLHF.

This sequence joins TRBV30 and TRBJ1-5, with 10 bases matching TRBD1. Germline CDR1 GTSNPN, CDR2 SVGIG (reference sequence). Losses at the gene ends were 5 bases for V and 5 bases for J; bases not matched to a gene: 9. The CDR3 totals 15 residues. CDR3 sequence reads: CAWGAGGTGDQPQHF. The DNA for the CDR3 is TGTGCCTGGGGGGCCGGCGGGACAGGGGATCAGCCCCAGCATTTT.

The chain recombines TRBV30 with TRBJ1-2; 11 positions agree with TRBD1. J gave up 7 bases and V 6 bases, and 4 bases lay outside the gene matches. The germline V gene has CDR1 GTSNPN and CDR2 SVGIG (reference sequence). This CDR3 is 12 amino acids long. CDR3 in amino acids: CACQDRGLGYTF. In DNA form, the CDR3 reads TGTGCCTGCCAGGACAGGGGGCTTGGCTACACCTTC. Complete variable domain (other parts from reference TRBV30 and TRBJ1-2): SQTIHQWPATLVQPVGSPLSLECTVEGTSNPNLYWYRQAAGRGLQLLFYSVGIGQISSEVPQNLSASRPQDRQFILSSKKLLLSDSGFYLCACQDRGLGYTFGSGTRLTVV.

V usage is TRBV6-5 and J usage is TRBJ2-1; 13 bases agree with TRBD2. CDR1 is MNHEY and CDR2 is SVGAGI in the germline V gene. This CDR3 region has 14 residues. V trimming: 6 bases; J trimming: 4 bases; junction bases outside the gene matches: 0. CDR3 in amino acids: CASRTSGGYNEQFF. CDR3 DNA: TGTGCCAGCAGGACTAGCGGGGGGTACAATGAGCAGTTCTTC.

The genes are TRBV7-9 and TRBJ2-7; no clear D gene. The CDR3 contains 14 residues. CDR1 and CDR2 (germline): SEHNR, FQNEAQ (reference sequence). The V and J ends lost 5 bases and 3 bases respectively, with 14 bases between them. CDR3 residues: CASSPSVEIYEQYF. CDR3 nucleotides: TGTGCCAGCAGCCCATCGGTCGAGATCTACGAGCAGTACTTC.

This chain connects TRBV5-1 to TRBJ2-5; 7 positions agree with TRBD2. In germline, CDR1 is SGHRS, CDR2 YFSETQ. V lost 4 bases to trimming and J lost 1 base; unmatched junction nucleotides: 4. The CDR3 runs to 14 residues. The CDR3 sequence is CASSLGLGQETQYF. CDR3 DNA sequence: TGCGCCAGCAGCCTCGGACTAGGCCAAGAGACCCAGTACTTC. Full variable domain (remainder filled in from reference TRBV5-1 and TRBJ2-5): KAGVTQTPRYLIKTRGQQVTLSCSPISGHRSVSWYQQTPGQGLQFLFEYFSETQRNKGNFPGRFSGRQFSNSRSEMNVSTLELGDSALYLCASSLGLGQETQYFGPGTRLLVL.

This clone appeared many times. The chain joins TRBV6-2 or TRBV6-3 to TRBJ2-5; a weak D match, TRBD1 (5 bases). This CDR3 is 15 amino acids long. Germline assignment: CDR1 MNHEY and CDR2 SVGEGT. Trimming shortened V by 4 bases and J by 5 bases, and 17 bases separated the two germline ends. CDR3 region: CASSFTSGAVETQYF. As DNA, the CDR3 is TGTGCCAGCAGTTTCACTTCTGGGGCGGTGGAGACCCAGTACTTC.

Note on this clone: The same CDR3 arises from other DNA sequences in this sample as well. V usage is TRBV6-5 and J usage is TRBJ2-1; 9 positions match TRBD1. Losses at the gene ends were 0 bases for V and 5 bases for J; bases not matched to a gene: 2. Germline CDR1 is MNHEY and CDR2 is SVGAGI. CDR3 size: 15 residues. CDR3 nucleotide sequence: TGTGCCAGCAGTTACTCTGGGACAGGGAACAATGAGCAGTTCTTC. Translating it yields CASSYSGTGNNEQFF.

The chain carries TRBV27 and TRBJ1-1; D remains ambiguous. The CDR3 has 13 residues. Germline-derived CDR1 and CDR2 are MNHEY and SMNVEV (reference sequence). V was clipped by 1 base and J by 1 base, with 4 bases between them. As DNA, the CDR3 is TGTGCCAGCAGTTTATATCAGAACACTGAAGCTTTCTTT. Its protein product is CASSLYQNTEAFF.

The CDR3 here is CASTLAYEQYF. As DNA, the CDR3 is TGTGCCAGCACCTTAGCGTACGAGCAGTACTTC. This sequence joins TRBV5-8 and TRBJ2-7; a weak D match, TRBD2 (5 bases). Germline V gives CDR1 SGHTS, CDR2 YDEGEE. This CDR3 region has 11 residues. V lost 6 bases, J lost 4 bases, and 8 bases lay in between.

The V call is TRBV6-2 or TRBV6-3, the J call TRBJ2-7, with 11 bases matching TRBD2. The junction had 13 bases not matched to a gene; V was cut back by 5 bases and J by 1 base. Germline-derived CDR1 and CDR2 are MNHEY and SVGEGT. CDR3 length equals 18 residues. This chain's CDR3 is CASSHKLAGGDLSYEQYF. CDR3 bases: TGTGCCAGCAGTCACAAGCTAGCGGGAGGCGACCTTTCCTACGAGCAGTACTTC.

The J gene is TRBJ1-3, the V gene TRBV5-1; D is uncertain. Looked up from germline, CDR1 is SGHRS and CDR2 is YFSETQ. The CDR3 is made up of 14 amino acids. V shed 7 bases and J shed 4 bases, with 15 bases lying between them. The CDR3 DNA sequence: TGCGCCAGCCACGGGGAGGGAGCAGGAAACACCATATATTTT. This codes for CASHGEGAGNTIYF. Using reference TRBV5-1 and TRBJ1-3 for the parts outside the CDR3, the full variable domain is KAGVTQTPRYLIKTRGQQVTLSCSPISGHRSVSWYQQTPGQGLQFLFEYFSETQRNKGNFPGRFSGRQFSNSRSEMNVSTLELGDSALYLCASHGEGAGNTIYFGEGSWLTVV.

The chain uses TRBV5-6 and TRBJ2-1; no reliable D call. The V end was cut by 2 bases, the J end by 7 bases, with 16 bases between. Germline CDR1 SGHDT, CDR2 YYEEEE. The length of the CDR3 is 15 residues. The CDR3 nucleotides read TGTGCCAGCAGCTTTGGACCCCAATACAAGAATGAGCAGTTCTTC. As protein: CASSFGPQYKNEQFF.

This clone was observed a single time. This sequence joins TRBV12-3 or TRBV12-4 and TRBJ2-5; D uncertain. V lost 5 bases and J 8 bases, leaving 12 bases between the germline ends. The CDR3 spans 12 residues. CDR3 nucleotides: TGTGCCAGCAGTCCCCCCGCCGGAACCCAGTACTTC. Its protein product is CASSPPAGTQYF.

The V gene is TRBV9, the J gene TRBJ1-1; no firm D call. The V end lost 1 base, the J end lost 0 bases, and 4 bases lay between the germline ends. There are 13 residues in the CDR3. Germline V CDR1 and CDR2: SGDLS, YYNGEE. CDR3: CASSVQLNTEAFF. The DNA of the CDR3 is TGTGCCAGCAGCGTACAGTTGAACACTGAAGCTTTCTTT.

The chain has TRBV7-9 and TRBJ2-2, with unresolved D. Trimming stripped 2 bases from V and 2 bases from J, with 9 bases between. The germline CDR1 and CDR2 sequences are SEHNR and FQNEAQ (reference sequence). This CDR3 spans 15 amino acids. The CDR3 DNA is TGTGCCAGCAGCTTAAGGCTGGGAAACACCGGGGAGCTGTTTTTT. It yields the protein CASSLRLGNTGELFF.

The chain recombines TRBV29-1 with TRBJ2-7; no reliable D call. The CDR3 totals 10 residues. V gave up 6 bases and J gave up 5 bases, with 8 bases separating them. The germline CDR1 and CDR2 sequences are SQVTM and ANQGSEA. The DNA for the CDR3 is TGCAGCGTCCTCAGCCACGAGCAGTACTTC. Its translation is CSVLSHEQYF.

The chain recombines TRBV2 with TRBJ2-2; D is unresolved. CDR1 SNHLY and CDR2 FYNNEI come from the germline V gene. V dropped 1 base and J dropped 4 bases, with 7 bases sitting between them. This CDR3 contains 14 residues. The CDR3 nucleotides read TGTGCCAGCAGTGAAGACCGAACCACCGGGGAGCTGTTTTTT. As protein: CASSEDRTTGELFF.

V usage is TRBV6-6 and J usage is TRBJ2-7; D possibly corresponds to TRBD2 (6 bases). The germline V gene encodes CDR1 MNHNY and CDR2 SVGAGI (reference sequence). This CDR3 spans 14 amino acids. V lost 5 bases and J lost 3, with 14 bases in between. In nucleotides, the CDR3 is TGTGCCAGCAGTCTGGAGGGGCAGGTCTACGAGCAGTACTTC. Its translation is CASSLEGQVYEQYF.

The chain links TRBV27 to TRBJ2-5; possible D gene TRBD2, 6 bases. The V end was cut by 5 bases, the J end by 2 bases, with 12 bases between. CDR1 is MNHEY, CDR2 SMNVEV, per germline (reference sequence). This CDR3 spans 14 amino acids. This CDR3 is CASSGGTSQETQYF. The CDR3 DNA sequence: TGTGCCAGCAGTGGAGGGACTTCTCAAGAGACCCAGTACTTC.

The chain has TRBV27 and TRBJ2-3; TRBD1 aligns across 12 bases. The J segment lost 4 bases and the V segment lost 6 bases, leaving 8 bases of the junction unmatched. Germline V gene data show CDR1 as MNHEY and CDR2 as SMNVEV (reference sequence). This CDR3 is 16 amino acids long. The CDR3 bases are TGTGCCAGCAGCCGCTACGGGACAGGGGGCGCAGATACGCAGTATTTT. The encoded protein is CASSRYGTGGADTQYF.

The V and J genes are TRBV11-3 and TRBJ2-2, with D perhaps TRBD2 (5 bases). This CDR3 region has 15 residues. The V gene lost 5 bases and the J gene lost 4 bases, with 14 bases spanning the gap. Germline V CDR1 and CDR2: SGHNT, YENEEA. The chain's CDR3 is CASSREGFGTGELFF. The CDR3 bases are TGTGCCAGCAGCCGAGAGGGATTCGGCACCGGGGAGCTGTTTTTT. Full variable domain (outside the CDR3, taken from reference TRBV11-3 and TRBJ2-2): EAGVVQSPRYKIIEKKQPVAFWCNPISGHNTLYWYLQNLGQGPELLIRYENEEAVDDSQLPKDRFSAERLKGVDSTLKIQPAELGDSAVYLCASSREGFGTGELFFGEGSRLTVL.